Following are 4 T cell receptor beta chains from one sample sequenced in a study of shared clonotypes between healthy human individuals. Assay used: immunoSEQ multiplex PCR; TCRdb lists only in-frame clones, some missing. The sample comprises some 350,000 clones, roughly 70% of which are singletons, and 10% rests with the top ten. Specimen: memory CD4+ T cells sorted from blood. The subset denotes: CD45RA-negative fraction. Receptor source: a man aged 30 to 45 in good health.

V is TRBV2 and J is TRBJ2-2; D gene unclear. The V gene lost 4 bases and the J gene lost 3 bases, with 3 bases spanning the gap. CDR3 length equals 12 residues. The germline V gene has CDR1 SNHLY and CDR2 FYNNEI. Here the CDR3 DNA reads TGTGCCAGCAGTGGGGACACCGGGGAGCTGTTTTTT. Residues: CASSGDTGELFF.

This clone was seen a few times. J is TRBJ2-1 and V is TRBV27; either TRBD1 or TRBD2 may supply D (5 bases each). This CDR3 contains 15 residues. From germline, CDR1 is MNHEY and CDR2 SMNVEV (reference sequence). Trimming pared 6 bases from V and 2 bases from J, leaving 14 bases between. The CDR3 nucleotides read TGTGCCAGCAGCCACCACGGGACCGCCTACAATGAGCAGTTCTTC. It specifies CASSHHGTAYNEQFF.

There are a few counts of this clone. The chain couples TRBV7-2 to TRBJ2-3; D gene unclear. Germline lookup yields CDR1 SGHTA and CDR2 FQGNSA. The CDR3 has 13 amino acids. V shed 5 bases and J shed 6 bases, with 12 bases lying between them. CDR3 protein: CASSPQSGDTQYF. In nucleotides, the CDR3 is TGTGCCAGCAGCCCACAGTCCGGTGATACGCAGTATTTT.

Here the CDR3 DNA reads TGTGCCAGCAGCTTGGGACGGCCACTGTTTTTT. This gives the protein CASSLGRPLFF. The genes are TRBV28 and TRBJ2-2; D could derive from TRBD1 or TRBD2 (5 bases each). Germline-derived CDR1 and CDR2 are MDHEN and SYDVKM. The CDR3 loop spans 11 amino acids. Between the trimmed V and J ends, which lost 6 bases and 14 bases, there was a span of 13 bases.